This record concerns one TCR beta chain sequence. Antigen: not known. Only in-frame clones appear in the TCRdb table, and some are missing; sequencing was by immunoSEQ multiplex PCR. Of 20,000 to 30,000 clones in the sample, more than 65% were seen once. After expansion with viral peptide pools in the ViraFEST assay, antigen-specific CD4+ T cells were sequenced. Investigators separated out CD4+ T cells once around eleven days of culture had passed. Every participant took two doses of the BNT162b2 or mRNA-1273 vaccine. The data were taken from a study of vaccination effects on CD4 cells after COVID-19. Study results and limitations: Clones arising from infection and from vaccination showed marked clonal contraction late after vaccination.

From germline, CDR1 is GTSNPN and CDR2 SVGIG (reference sequence). V was clipped by 3 bases and J by 8 bases, with 13 bases between them. The CDR3 is 12 residues long. The chain employs TRBV30 and TRBJ1-2; D is ambiguous. The sequenced sample was CD4+ T cells from PBMCs cultured with SARS-CoV-2 spike peptides, obtained after COVID-19 vaccination. The receptor was isolated from a human donor who received a COVID-19 vaccine. DNA of the CDR3: TGTGCCTGGAGCCTCGGAGCCCCCGGCTACACCTTC. Translation gives CAWSLGAPGYTF.